This paragraph covers one TCR beta chain sequence. The target antigen is unknown. The time point: blood 4 weeks post-SBRT, at nephrectomy. Regarding treatment: 15 Gy SBRT to primary tumor, nephrectomy 4 weeks later. Nephrectomy followed 15 Gy stereotactic body radiation by 4 weeks. The patient's renal cell carcinoma had clear cell pathology. This sample was included in a study of radiation and T cells in renal cell carcinoma. Generated by immunoSEQ multiplex PCR, the TCRdb table keeps only in-frame clones and is missing some. The sample shows roughly 92,000 clones, around 83% of them seen only once. CDR1 LNHNV and CDR2 YYDKDF come from the germline V gene (reference sequence). The CDR3 runs to 15 residues. V was shortened by 0 bases and J by 6 bases, with 12 bases between the two germline ends. Study-level points and caveats: Pretreatment tumor biopsies were lacking, so baseline clonotypes are unknown.

The TCR sequence derives from a man aged 55-75 years with renal cell carcinoma. This material consisted of blood, taken from a patient whose treatment included radiotherapy and nephrectomy. The V gene is TRBV15, the J gene TRBJ2-1, with a tentative D call TRBD2 (7 bases). This chain's CDR3 is CATSREGGPLNEQFF. DNA for the CDR3: TGTGCCACCAGCAGAGAGGGGGGGCCCCTCAATGAGCAGTTCTTC.